This T cell receptor beta chain comes out of a study of blood T cell repertoires in COVID-19. The V segment lost 5 bases and the J segment 7 bases; nucleotides outside the gene matches: 5. The CDR3 contains 13 residues. The V gene's germline CDR1 is ENHRY and CDR2 SYGVKD. Assay used: immunoSEQ multiplex PCR; TCRdb lists only in-frame clones, some missing. Found here are under 200,000 clones, roughly 83% of them singletons; the top ten hold around 10%. This TCR derives from a woman of 80 years or more with active or convalescent COVID-19. The rearrangement links TRBV10-3 to TRBJ1-1; TRBD1 matches at 9 bases. Sample: peripheral blood. CDR3 in amino acids: CAISWDREVEAFF. CDR3 nucleotides: TGTGCCATCAGTTGGGACAGGGAAGTTGAAGCTTTCTTT.